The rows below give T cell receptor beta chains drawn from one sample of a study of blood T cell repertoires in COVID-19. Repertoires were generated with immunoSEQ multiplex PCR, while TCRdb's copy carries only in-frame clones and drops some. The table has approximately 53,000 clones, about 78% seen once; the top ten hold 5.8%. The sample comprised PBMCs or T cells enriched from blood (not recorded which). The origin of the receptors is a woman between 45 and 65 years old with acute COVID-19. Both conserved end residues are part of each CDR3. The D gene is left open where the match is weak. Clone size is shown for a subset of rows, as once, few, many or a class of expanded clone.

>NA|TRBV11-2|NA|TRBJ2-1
TGTGCCAGCAACAACAGGAGGGTAGGGAATGAGCAGTTCTTC
CASNNRRVGNEQFF
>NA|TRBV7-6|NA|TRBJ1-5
TGTGCCAGCAGCCTCCTGGGGGGTCAGCCCCAGCATTTT
CASSLLGGQPQHF
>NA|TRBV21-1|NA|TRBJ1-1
TGTGCCAGCAGCAAATGCCTCGGGGGAGAGTCCGCAAACACTGAAGCTTTCTTT
CASSKCLGGESANTEAFF
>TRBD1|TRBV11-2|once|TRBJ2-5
TGTGCCAGCAAGCGTGGGACAGGGCAAGAGACCCAGTACTTC
CASKRGTGQETQYF
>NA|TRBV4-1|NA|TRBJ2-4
TGCGCCAGCAGCCAAGATCAATCGTTACAAGCCAAAAACATTCAGTACTTC
CASSQDQSLQAKNIQYF
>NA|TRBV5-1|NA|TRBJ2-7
TGCGCCAGCAGCTCAGACACTTACGAGCAGTACTTC
CASSSDTYEQYF
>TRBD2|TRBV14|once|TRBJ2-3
TGTGCCAGCAGCCAAACGGGGGGAGATACGCAGTATTTT
CASSQTGGDTQYF
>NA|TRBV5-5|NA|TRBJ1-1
TGTGCCAGCAGCTTGGCTTCCCAAGCTAGGCTAGAAGCTTTCTTT
CASSLASQARLEAFF
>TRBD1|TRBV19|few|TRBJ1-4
TGTGCCAGTAGTCGCCCCCAGGGGGCGGCTAATGAAAAACTGTTTTTT
CASSRPQGAANEKLFF
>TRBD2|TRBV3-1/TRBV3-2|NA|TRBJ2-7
TGTGCCAGCAGCCGCCGGGGGGGCGTTGAGCAGTACTTC
CASSRRGGVEQYF
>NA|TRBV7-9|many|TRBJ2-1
TGTGCCAGCAGCCCAATCTTTGGGGGGGCTCTATACAATGAGCAGTTCTTC
CASSPIFGGALYNEQFF
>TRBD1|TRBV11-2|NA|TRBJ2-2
TGTGCCAGCAGCCCGGGGACAGGGTCAACCGGGGAGCTGTTTTTT
CASSPGTGSTGELFF
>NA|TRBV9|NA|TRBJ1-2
TGTGCCAGCAGCGTAGGGGACTTCCCCTATGGCTACACCTTC
CASSVGDFPYGYTF
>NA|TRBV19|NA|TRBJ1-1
TGTGCCAGTAGTCTTTCTCAGGGGCCGGGGAACACTGAAGCTTTCTTT
CASSLSQGPGNTEAFF
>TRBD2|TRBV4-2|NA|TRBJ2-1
TGTGCCAGCAGCCAAGATCTTCTAGCGGGGGTGTACAATGAGCAGTTCTTC
CASSQDLLAGVYNEQFF
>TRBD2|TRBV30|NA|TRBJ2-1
TGTGCCTGGACAAGACTAGCGGGGGTGGGGGAGCAGTTCTTC
CAWTRLAGVGEQFF
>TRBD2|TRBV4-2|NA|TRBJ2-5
TGTGCCAGCAGCCAAGATCTTGGGCGGGGGGGCCTTGAGACCCAGTACTTC
CASSQDLGRGGLETQYF
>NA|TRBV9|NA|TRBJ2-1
TGTGCCAGCAGCCTCCCTACCTACAATGAGCAGTTCTTC
CASSLPTYNEQFF
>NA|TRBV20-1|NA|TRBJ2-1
TGCAGTGCTAGTCGACTCGCAGGGGTGAATGAGCAGTTCTTC
CSASRLAGVNEQFF
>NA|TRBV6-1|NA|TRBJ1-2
TGTGCCAGCAGTGAATTCGGGGAGAGGGATGGCTACACCTTC
CASSEFGERDGYTF
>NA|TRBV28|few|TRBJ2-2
TGTGCCAGCAGTCCTGGACAGTGGAACACCGGGGAGCTGTTTTTT
CASSPGQWNTGELFF
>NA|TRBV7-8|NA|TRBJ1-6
TGTGCCAGCAGCTATTCTCAGGGATATAATTCACCCCTCCACTTT
CASSYSQGYNSPLHF
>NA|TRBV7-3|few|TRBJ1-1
TGTGCCAGCAGCTTAAACTGGGAGACTGAAGCTTTCTTT
CASSLNWETEAFF
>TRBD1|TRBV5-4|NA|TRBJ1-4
TGTGCCAGCAGCTCGACAGGGACGGCTAATGAAAAACTGTTTTTT
CASSSTGTANEKLFF
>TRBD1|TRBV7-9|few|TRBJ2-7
TGTGCCAGCAGTTTCTTTCAGGGGGCGCAGGAGCAGTACTTC
CASSFFQGAQEQYF
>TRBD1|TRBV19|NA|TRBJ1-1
TGTGCCAGTAGTATTATGGACAGGGCAACTGAAGCTTTCTTT
CASSIMDRATEAFF
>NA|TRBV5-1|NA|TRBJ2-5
TGCGCCAGCAGCTCGAAACTAGACAGGTACCAAGAGACCCAGTACTTC
CASSSKLDRYQETQYF